This TCR beta chain was sequenced in a study of OX40 agonist ivuxolimab in advanced cancers. V dropped 2 bases and J dropped 9 bases, with 8 bases sitting between them. CDR1 is MDHEN, CDR2 SYDVKM, per germline. The CDR3 sequence is 13 residues long. Only in-frame clones appear in the TCRdb table, and some are missing; sequencing was by immunoSEQ multiplex PCR. The sample has tens of thousands of clones, around 85% seen once. The source was CD4+ or CD8+ T cells sorted from blood, collected in a trial of the OX40 agonist ivuxolimab. The receptor was derived from an adult with an advanced solid tumor such as melanoma, head and neck, liver or kidney cancer. The rearrangement links TRBV28 to TRBJ1-6, with D hard to call. The CDR3 DNA reads TGTGCCAGCAGTTTACGCCCTATTTCACCCCTCCACTTT. Translating gives CASSLRPISPLHF.